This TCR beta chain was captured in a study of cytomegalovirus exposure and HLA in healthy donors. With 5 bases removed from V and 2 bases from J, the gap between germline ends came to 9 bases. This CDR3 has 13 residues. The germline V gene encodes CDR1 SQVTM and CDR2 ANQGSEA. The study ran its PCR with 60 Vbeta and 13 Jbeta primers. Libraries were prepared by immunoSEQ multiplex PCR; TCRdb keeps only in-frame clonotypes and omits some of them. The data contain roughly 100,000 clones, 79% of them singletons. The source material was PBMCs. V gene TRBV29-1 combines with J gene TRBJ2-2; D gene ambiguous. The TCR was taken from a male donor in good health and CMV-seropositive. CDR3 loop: CSVKARNTGELFF. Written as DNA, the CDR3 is TGCAGCGTTAAAGCGAGAAACACCGGGGAGCTGTTTTTT.